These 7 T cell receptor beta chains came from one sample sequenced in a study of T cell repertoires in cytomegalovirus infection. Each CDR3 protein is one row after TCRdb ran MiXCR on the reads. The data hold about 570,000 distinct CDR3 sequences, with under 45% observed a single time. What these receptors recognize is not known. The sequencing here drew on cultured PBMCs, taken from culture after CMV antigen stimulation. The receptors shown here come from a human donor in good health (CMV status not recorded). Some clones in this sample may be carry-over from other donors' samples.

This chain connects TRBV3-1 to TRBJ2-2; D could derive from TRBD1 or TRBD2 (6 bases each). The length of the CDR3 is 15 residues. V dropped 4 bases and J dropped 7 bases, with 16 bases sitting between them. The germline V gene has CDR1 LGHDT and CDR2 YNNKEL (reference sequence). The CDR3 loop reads CASSRGMGGIGELFF. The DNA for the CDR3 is TGTGCCAGCAGCCGAGGGATGGGGGGCATCGGGGAGCTGTTTTTT.

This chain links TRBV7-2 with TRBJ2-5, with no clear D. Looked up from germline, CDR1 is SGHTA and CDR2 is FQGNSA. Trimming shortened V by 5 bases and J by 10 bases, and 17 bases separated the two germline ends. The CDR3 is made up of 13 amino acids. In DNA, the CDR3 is TGTGCCAGCAGCCCCGATTCGGAACGGTTCCAGTACTTC. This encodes CASSPDSERFQYF.

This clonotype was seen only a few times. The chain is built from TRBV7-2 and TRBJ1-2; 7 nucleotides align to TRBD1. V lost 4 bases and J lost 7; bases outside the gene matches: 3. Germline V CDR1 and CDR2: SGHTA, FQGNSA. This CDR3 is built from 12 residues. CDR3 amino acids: CASSSTGTGYTF. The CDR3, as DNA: TGTGCCAGCAGCTCGACAGGGACTGGCTACACCTTC.

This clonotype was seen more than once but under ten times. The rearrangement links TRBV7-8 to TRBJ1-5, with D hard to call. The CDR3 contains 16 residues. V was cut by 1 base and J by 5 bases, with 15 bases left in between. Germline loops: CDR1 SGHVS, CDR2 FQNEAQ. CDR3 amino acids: CASSLVLRGPDQPQHF. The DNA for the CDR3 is TGTGCCAGCAGCTTAGTATTGAGAGGGCCGGATCAGCCCCAGCATTTT.

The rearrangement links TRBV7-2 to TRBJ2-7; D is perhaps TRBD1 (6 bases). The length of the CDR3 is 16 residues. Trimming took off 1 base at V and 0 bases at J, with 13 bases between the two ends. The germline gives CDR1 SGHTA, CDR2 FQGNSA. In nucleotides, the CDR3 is TGTGCCAGCAGCTTAGAAACGCACAGGGTCTCCTACGAGCAGTACTTC. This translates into CASSLETHRVSYEQYF.

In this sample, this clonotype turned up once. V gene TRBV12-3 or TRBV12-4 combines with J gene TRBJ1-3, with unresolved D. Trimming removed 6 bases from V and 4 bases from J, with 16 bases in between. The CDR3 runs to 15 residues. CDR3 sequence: CASSRLVLEGNTIYF. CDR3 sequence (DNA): TGTGCCAGCAGCCGACTGGTTCTCGAGGGAAACACCATATATTTT.

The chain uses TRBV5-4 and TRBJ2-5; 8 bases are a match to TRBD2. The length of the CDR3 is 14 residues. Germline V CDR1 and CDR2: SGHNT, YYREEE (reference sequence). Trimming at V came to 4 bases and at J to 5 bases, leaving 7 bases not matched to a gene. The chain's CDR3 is CASSRIAGRETQYF. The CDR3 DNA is TGTGCCAGCAGCCGGATAGCGGGGCGGGAGACCCAGTACTTC.